This T cell receptor (beta chain) was recorded in a study of blood T cell repertoires in COVID-19. In the study overall: Some COVID-19 samples were acute and others convalescent; all came from the United States, Italy and Spain. PBMCs, B-cell-depleted T cells, or T cells were the source of the cDNA or gDNA that made up the material.

Authors' methods: For nucleated cells, counts were estimated from reference gene primer amplification. Sequencing was performed with immunoSEQ multiplex PCR; in TCRdb, only in-frame clones are kept and a portion is missing. V, J and clone size reflect that table, while D and trimming were determined from the DNA. The sample yields 650,000 to 800,000 clones, 85% to 90% seen once. Germline lookup yields CDR1 MNHEY and CDR2 SMNVEV (reference sequence). The CDR3 is 15 amino acids. The V gene end was trimmed by 4 bases and the J gene end by 5 bases; junction bases not matched to a gene: 8. The sequencing sample was made of peripheral blood. This sequence joins TRBV27 and TRBJ2-5; 9 nucleotides match TRBD2. The TCR was taken from a woman aged 18-29 years with acute or convalescent COVID-19. The CDR3, as DNA: TGTGCCAGCAGTTGGGGGACTAGCCGAGGGGAGACCCAGTACTTC. Translating it yields CASSWGTSRGETQYF.